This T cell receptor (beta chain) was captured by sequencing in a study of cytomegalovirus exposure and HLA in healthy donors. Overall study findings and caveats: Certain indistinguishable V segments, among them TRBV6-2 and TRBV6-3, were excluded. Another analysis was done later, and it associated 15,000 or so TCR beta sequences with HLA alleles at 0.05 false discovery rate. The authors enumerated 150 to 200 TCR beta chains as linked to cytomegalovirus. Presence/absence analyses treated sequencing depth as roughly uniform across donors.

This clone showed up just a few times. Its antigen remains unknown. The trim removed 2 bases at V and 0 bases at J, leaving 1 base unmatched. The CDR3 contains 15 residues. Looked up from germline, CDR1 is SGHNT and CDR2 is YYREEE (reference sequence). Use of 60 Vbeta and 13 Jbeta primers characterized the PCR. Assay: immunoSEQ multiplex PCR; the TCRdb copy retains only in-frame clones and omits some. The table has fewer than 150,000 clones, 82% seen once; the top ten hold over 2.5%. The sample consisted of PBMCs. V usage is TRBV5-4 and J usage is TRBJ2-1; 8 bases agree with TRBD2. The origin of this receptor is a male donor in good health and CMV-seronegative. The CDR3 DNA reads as TGTGCCAGCAGCTTCAGCGGGAGCTCCTACAATGAGCAGTTCTTC. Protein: CASSFSGSSYNEQFF.